The 2 T cell receptor beta chains listed next were all sequenced from one sample in a study of cytotoxic CD8 clonotypes in ibrutinib-treated CLL. Here immunoSEQ multiplex PCR was the method, and the copy in TCRdb shows in-frame clones only, minus some. The data show 50,000 or so clones, with around four fifths seen just once and roughly 22% held by the top ten. The sample in question was PBMCs, obtained after 24 months of ibrutinib treatment. Receptors were obtained from a human donor with chronic lymphocytic leukemia.

This clone occurred a few times. V is TRBV7-5 and J is TRBJ1-2. TRBV7-5 is tagged as a pseudogene. The CDR3 length is 13 residues. The CDR3 is CVRSILTGYGYTF. DNA for the CDR3: TGTGTCAGAAGCATATTGACGGGATATGGCTACACCTTC.

This rearrangement joins TRBV6-4 to TRBJ2-1, with a possible D match to TRBD1 (6 bases). The CDR3 covers 15 residues. The germline gives CDR1 MRHNA, CDR2 SNTAGT. Trimming pared 2 bases from V and 0 bases from J, leaving 8 bases between. DNA for the CDR3: TGTGCCAGCAGTGACGGACAGACCTCCTACAATGAGCAGTTCTTC. This codes for CASSDGQTSYNEQFF.